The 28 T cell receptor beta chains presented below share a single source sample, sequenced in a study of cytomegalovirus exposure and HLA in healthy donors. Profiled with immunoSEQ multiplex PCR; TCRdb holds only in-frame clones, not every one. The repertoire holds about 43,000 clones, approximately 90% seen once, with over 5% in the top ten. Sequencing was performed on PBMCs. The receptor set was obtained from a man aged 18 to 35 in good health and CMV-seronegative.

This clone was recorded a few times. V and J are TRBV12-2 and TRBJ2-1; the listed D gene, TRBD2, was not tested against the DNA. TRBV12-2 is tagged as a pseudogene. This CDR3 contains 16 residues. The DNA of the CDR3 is TGTGCAAGTCCAACAGGAAGAGGGGGGGAGTACAATGAGCAGTTCTTC. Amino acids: CASPTGRGGEYNEQFF.

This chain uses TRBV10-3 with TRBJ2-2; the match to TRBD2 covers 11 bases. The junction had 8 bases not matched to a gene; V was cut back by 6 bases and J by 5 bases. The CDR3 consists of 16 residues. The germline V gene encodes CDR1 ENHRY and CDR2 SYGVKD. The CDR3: CAISSGLAGLTGELFF. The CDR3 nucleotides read TGTGCCATCAGCTCCGGACTAGCGGGTTTAACCGGGGAGCTGTTTTTT.

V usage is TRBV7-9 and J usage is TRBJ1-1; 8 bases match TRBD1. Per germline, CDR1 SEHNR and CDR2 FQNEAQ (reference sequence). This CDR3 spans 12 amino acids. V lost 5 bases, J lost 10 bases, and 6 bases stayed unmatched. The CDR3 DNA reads TGTGCCAGCAGCAGGACAGGGCAGGCAGCTTTCTTT. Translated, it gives CASSRTGQAAFF.

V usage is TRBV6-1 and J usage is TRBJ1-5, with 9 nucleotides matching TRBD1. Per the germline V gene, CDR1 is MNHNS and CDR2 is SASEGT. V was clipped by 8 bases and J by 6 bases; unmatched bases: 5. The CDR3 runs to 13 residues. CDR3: CASVRDRVQPQHF. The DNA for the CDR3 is TGTGCCAGCGTCCGGGACAGGGTTCAGCCCCAGCATTTT.

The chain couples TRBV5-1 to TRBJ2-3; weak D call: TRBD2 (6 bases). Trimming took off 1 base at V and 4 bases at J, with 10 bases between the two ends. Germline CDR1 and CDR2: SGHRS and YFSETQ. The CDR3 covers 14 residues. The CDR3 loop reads CASSLRAGSDTQYF. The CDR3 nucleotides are TGCGCCAGCAGCTTGCGGGCGGGGTCAGATACGCAGTATTTT.

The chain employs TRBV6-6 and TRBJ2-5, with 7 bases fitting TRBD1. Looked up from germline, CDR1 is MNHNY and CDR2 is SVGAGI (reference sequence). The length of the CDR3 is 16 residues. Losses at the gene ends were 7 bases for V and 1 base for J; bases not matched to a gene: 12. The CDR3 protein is CASNLKGQMVQETQYF. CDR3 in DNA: TGTGCCAGCAATCTAAAGGGACAGATGGTCCAAGAGACCCAGTACTTC.

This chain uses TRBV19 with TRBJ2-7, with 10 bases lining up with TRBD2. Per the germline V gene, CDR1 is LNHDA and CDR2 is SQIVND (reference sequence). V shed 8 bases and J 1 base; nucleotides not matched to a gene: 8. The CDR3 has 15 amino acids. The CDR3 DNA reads TGTGCCAGTGCCCCTAGCGGGAGCGCGTCCTACGAGCAGTACTTC. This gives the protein CASAPSGSASYEQYF. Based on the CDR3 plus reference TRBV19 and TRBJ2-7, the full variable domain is DGGITQSPKYLFRKEGQNVTLSCEQNLNHDAMYWYRQDPGQGLRLIYYSQIVNDFQKGDIAEGYSVSREKKESFPLTVTSAQKNPTAFYLCASAPSGSASYEQYFGPGTRLTVT.

CDR3 bases: TGTGCCAGCAGCTATGACAAACAAGAGACCCAGTACTTC. Protein: CASSYDKQETQYF. V gene TRBV13 combines with J gene TRBJ2-5; D is unclear. CDR1 and CDR2 (germline): PRHDT, FYEKMQ (reference sequence). V was trimmed by 4 bases and J by 2 bases, leaving 8 bases between them. The CDR3 extends over 13 amino acids.

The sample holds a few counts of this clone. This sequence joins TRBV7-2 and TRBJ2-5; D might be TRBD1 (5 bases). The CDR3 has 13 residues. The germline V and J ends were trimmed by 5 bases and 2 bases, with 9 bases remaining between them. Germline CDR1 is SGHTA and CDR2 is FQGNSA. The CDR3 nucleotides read TGTGCCAGCAGCCTGACAGAGCAAGAGACCCAGTACTTC. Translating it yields CASSLTEQETQYF.

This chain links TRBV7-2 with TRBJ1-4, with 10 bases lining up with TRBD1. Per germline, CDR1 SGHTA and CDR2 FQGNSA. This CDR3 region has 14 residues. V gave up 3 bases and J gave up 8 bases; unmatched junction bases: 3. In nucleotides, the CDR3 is TGTGCCAGCAGCTTGGACAGGGGGGAAGAAAAACTGTTTTTT. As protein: CASSLDRGEEKLFF.

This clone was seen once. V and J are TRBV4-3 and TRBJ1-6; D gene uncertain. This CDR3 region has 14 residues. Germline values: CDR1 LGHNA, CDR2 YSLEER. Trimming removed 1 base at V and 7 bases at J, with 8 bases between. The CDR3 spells CASSQAGANSPLHF. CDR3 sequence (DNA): TGCGCCAGCAGCCAAGCGGGAGCGAATTCACCCCTCCACTTT.

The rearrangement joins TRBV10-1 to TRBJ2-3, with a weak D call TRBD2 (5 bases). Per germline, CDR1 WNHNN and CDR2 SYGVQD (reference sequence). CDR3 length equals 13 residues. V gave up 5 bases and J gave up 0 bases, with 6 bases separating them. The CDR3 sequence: CASSLASTDTQYF. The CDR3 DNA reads TGCGCCAGCAGTCTAGCAAGCACAGATACGCAGTATTTT.

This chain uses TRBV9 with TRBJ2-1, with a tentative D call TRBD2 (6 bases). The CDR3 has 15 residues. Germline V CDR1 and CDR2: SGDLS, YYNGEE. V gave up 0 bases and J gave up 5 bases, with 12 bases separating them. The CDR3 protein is CASSVAPREDNEQFF. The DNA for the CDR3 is TGTGCCAGCAGCGTAGCCCCCAGGGAGGACAATGAGCAGTTCTTC.

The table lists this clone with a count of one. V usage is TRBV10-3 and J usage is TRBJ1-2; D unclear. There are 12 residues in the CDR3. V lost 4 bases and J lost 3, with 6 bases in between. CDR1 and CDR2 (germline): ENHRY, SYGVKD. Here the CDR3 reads CAISGQDYGYTF. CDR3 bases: TGTGCCATCAGTGGACAAGACTATGGCTACACCTTC.

In DNA, the CDR3 is TGTGCCAGCAGCCGACCGGGACAGGGGGTCGATGGCTACACCTTC. Translated, it gives CASSRPGQGVDGYTF. The chain links TRBV7-3 to TRBJ1-2; 11 bases fit TRBD1. CDR3 length: 15 residues. J was trimmed by 6 bases and V by 5 bases; bases with no gene match: 8. Germline CDR1 reads SGHTA; CDR2 reads FQGTGA.

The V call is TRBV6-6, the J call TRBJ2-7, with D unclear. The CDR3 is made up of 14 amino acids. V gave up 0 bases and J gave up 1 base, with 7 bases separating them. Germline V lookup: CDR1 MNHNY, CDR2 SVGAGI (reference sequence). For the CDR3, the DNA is TGTGCCAGCAGTTACTCGTCGGAGTCCTACGAGCAGTACTTC. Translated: CASSYSSESYEQYF.

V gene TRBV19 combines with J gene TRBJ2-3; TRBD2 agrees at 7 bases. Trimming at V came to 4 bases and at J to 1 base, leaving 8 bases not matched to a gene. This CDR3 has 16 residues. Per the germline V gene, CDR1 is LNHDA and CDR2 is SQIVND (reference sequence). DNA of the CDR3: TGTGCCAGTAGTACCCTCCGGGAGGCGGGCACAGATACGCAGTATTTT. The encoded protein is CASSTLREAGTDTQYF.

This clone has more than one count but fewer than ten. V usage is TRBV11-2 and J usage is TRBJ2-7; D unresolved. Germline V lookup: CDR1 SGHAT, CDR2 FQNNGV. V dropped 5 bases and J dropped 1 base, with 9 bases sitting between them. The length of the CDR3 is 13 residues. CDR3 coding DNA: TGTGCCAGCAGCCTCGGGTTTTCCTACGAGCAGTACTTC. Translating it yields CASSLGFSYEQYF.

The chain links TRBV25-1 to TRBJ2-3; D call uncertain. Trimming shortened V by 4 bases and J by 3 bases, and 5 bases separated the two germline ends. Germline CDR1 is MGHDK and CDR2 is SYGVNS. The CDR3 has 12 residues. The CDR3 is CASSAQTDTQYF. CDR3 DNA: TGTGCCAGCAGTGCCCAAACAGATACGCAGTATTTT.

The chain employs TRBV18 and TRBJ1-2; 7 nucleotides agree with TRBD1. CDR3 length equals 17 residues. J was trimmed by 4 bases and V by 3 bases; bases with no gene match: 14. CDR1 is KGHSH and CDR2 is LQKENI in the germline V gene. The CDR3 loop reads CASSPSYETGPTYGYTF. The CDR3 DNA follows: TGTGCCAGCTCACCCTCCTATGAGACAGGGCCCACCTATGGCTACACCTTC. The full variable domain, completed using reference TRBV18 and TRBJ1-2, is NAGVMQNPRHLVRRRGQEARLRCSPMKGHSHVYWYRQLPEEGLKFMVYLQKENIIDESGMPKERFSAEFPKEGPSILRIQQVVRGDSAAYFCASSPSYETGPTYGYTFGSGTRLTVV.

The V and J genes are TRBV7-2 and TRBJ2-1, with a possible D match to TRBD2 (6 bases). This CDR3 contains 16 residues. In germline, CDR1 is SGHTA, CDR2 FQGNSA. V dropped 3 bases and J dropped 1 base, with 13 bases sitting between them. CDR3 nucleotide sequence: TGTGCCAGCAGCTTGAAATGGGGAGGATCCTACAATGAGCAGTTCTTC. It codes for CASSLKWGGSYNEQFF.

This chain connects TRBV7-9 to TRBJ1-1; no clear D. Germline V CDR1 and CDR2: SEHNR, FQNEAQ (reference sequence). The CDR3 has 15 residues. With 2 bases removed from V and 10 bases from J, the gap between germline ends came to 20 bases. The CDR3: CASSLSDNQAIPAFF. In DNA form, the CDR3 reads TGTGCCAGCAGCTTAAGTGACAACCAAGCCATACCAGCTTTCTTT. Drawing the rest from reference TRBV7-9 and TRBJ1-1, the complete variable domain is DTGVSQNPRHKITKRGQNVTFRCDPISEHNRLYWYRQTLGQGPEFLTYFQNEAQLEKSRLLSDRFSAERPKGSFSTLEIQRTEQGDSAMYLCASSLSDNQAIPAFFGQGTRLTVV.

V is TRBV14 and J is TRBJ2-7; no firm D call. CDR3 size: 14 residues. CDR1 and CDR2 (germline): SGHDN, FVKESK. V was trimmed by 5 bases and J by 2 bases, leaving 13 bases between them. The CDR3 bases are TGTGCCAGCAGCAACCGTCGGGTTACCTACGAGCAGTACTTC. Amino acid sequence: CASSNRRVTYEQYF.

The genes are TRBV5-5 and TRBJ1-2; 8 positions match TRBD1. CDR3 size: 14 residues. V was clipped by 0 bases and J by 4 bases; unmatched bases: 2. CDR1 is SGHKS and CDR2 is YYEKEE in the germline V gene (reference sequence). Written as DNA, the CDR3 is TGTGCCAGCAGCTTGGAAGACAGGGGCTATGGCTACACCTTC. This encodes CASSLEDRGYGYTF.

CDR3 in DNA: TGCGCCAGCAGCCTCGCAGGGGCGGGAGATACGCAGTATTTT. It translates to CASSLAGAGDTQYF. This sequence joins TRBV5-1 and TRBJ2-3, with a possible D match to TRBD1 (6 bases). The CDR3 contains 14 residues. With 4 bases removed from V and 5 bases from J, the gap between germline ends came to 14 bases. From germline, CDR1 is SGHRS and CDR2 YFSETQ.

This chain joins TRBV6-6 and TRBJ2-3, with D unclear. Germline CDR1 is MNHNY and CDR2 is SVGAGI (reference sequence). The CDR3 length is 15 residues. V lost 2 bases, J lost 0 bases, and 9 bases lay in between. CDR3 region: CASSYMWPSTDTQYF. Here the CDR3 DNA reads TGTGCCAGCAGTTACATGTGGCCAAGCACAGATACGCAGTATTTT.

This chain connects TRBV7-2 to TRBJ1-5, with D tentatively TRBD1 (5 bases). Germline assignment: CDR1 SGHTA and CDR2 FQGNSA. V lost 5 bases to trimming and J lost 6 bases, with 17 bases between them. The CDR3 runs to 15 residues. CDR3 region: CASSPHGGRGQPQHF. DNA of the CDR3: TGTGCCAGCAGCCCCCATGGGGGGAGGGGTCAGCCCCAGCATTTT.

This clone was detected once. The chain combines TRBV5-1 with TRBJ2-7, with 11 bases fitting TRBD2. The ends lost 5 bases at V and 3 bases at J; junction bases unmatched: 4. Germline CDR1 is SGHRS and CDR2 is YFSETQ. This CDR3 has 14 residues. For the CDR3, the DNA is TGCGCCAGCAGGCCGGGACTAGCGGTCTACGAGCAGTACTTC. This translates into CASRPGLAVYEQYF. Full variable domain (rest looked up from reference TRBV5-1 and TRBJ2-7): KAGVTQTPRYLIKTRGQQVTLSCSPISGHRSVSWYQQTPGQGLQFLFEYFSETQRNKGNFPGRFSGRQFSNSRSEMNVSTLELGDSALYLCASRPGLAVYEQYFGPGTRLTVT.